This T cell receptor beta chain was sequenced in a study of T-cell reconstitution after alpha-beta-depleted transplantation in children. At least ten counts were recorded for this clonotype. CDR1 is DFQATT and CDR2 is SNEGSKA in the germline V gene (reference sequence). The trim removed 5 bases at V and 5 bases at J, leaving 8 bases unmatched. The CDR3 extends over 13 amino acids. Unique molecular identifiers featured in how the TCRbeta library was prepared. Using its own MiXCR run on the PCR reads, TCRdb lists one record per CDR3 protein. This table holds more than 200,000 distinct CDR3 sequences, approximately 9.7% found once.

This clonotype originated in a human donor who donated a stem cell graft to a child with SCID. This specimen consisted of PBMCs from the stem cell graft donor, obtained from the stem cell graft. The J gene is TRBJ1-2, the V gene TRBV20-1; TRBD1 aligns across 7 bases. CDR3 sequence reads: CSAETDRVYGYTF. DNA for the CDR3: TGCAGTGCTGAGACCGACAGGGTTTATGGCTACACCTTC.